One and the same sample provided the 14 T cell receptor beta chains below, sequenced in a study of T-cell reconstitution after alpha-beta-depleted transplantation in children. Preparation of the TCRbeta library used unique molecular identifiers. TCRdb processed the PCR reads anew with MiXCR; each CDR3 protein has one entry. The data show around 200,000 distinct CDR3 sequences, roughly 9.1% seen once. This material consisted of PBMCs, mostly from graft donor cells, taken 360 days after TCRalphabeta/CD19-depleted stem cell transplant. The receptors were sampled from a male patient aged 2-10 years who had a stem cell transplant for acute myeloid leukemia, so the T cells may come from the graft donor.

This clonotype was observed a handful of times. The rearrangement uses TRBV20-1 and TRBJ1-1; D perhaps matches TRBD1 (5 bases). CDR1 and CDR2 from the germline V gene are DFQATT and SNEGSKA (reference sequence). This CDR3 has 15 amino acids. The CDR3 coding sequence is TGCTTCTGGGGGGTGGGTTCTGCCTTGAGCACTGAAGCTTTCTTT. It codes for CFWGVGSALSTEAFF.

This clonotype was recorded a few times. The chain employs TRBV7-2 and TRBJ2-1; D ambiguous. Trimming stripped 10 bases from V and 4 bases from J, with 17 bases between. Germline values: CDR1 SGHTA, CDR2 FQGNSA. The CDR3 is 14 amino acids. The DNA of the CDR3 is TGTGCCACAGGTTTGCTTGATCTTTACAATGAGCAGTTCTTC. As protein: CATGLLDLYNEQFF. Variable domain in full (rest from reference TRBV7-2 and TRBJ2-1): GAGVSQSPSNKVTEKGKDVELRCDPISGHTALYWYRQSLGQGLEFLIYFQGNSAPDKSGLPSDRFSAERTGGSVSTLTIQRTQQEDSAVYLCATGLLDLYNEQFFGPGTRLTVL.

This clonotype was seen ten or more times. V usage is TRBV28 and J usage is TRBJ2-5; 10 bases line up with TRBD2. Germline CDR1 and CDR2: MDHEN and SYDVKM. Trimming removed 3 bases from V and 4 bases from J; junction bases left unmatched: 8. The CDR3 is 16 residues long. As DNA, the CDR3 is TGTGCCAGCAGTTTTACCGGGACTAGCGTTTCAGAGACCCAGTACTTC. This codes for CASSFTGTSVSETQYF.

This clonotype was counted between two and nine times. This sequence joins TRBV20-1 and TRBJ1-1; D gene ambiguous. V was pared by 0 bases and J by 6 bases, with 14 bases between. The germline gives CDR1 DFQATT, CDR2 SNEGSKA (reference sequence). The CDR3 contains 14 residues. DNA for the CDR3: TGCAGTGCTAGAGATTTTCCGAGAAACGCTGAAGCTTTCTTT. Its protein product is CSARDFPRNAEAFF.

This clonotype was recorded many times. The chain employs TRBV5-6 and TRBJ1-4; D uncertain. V lost 0 bases, J lost 9 bases, and 15 bases lay in between. Germline V lookup: CDR1 SGHDT, CDR2 YYEEEE. The CDR3 spans 15 residues. CDR3 in amino acids: CASSLGRPGVKKLFF. As DNA, the CDR3 is TGTGCCAGCAGCTTGGGCAGGCCGGGCGTTAAAAAACTGTTTTTT.

The sample holds many counts of this clonotype. The gene calls are TRBV29-1 and TRBJ2-3; TRBD2 agrees at 11 bases. Germline CDR1 is SQVTM and CDR2 is ANQGSEA. The CDR3 spans 16 residues. Germline trimming cut 4 bases from V and 2 bases from J; bases unmatched to any gene: 8. CDR3: CSVAGLAGGYTDTQYF. DNA for the CDR3: TGCAGCGTTGCGGGGCTAGCGGGAGGCTACACAGATACGCAGTATTTT.

This clonotype has just a few counts. The chain uses TRBV9 and TRBJ2-1, with 11 positions matching TRBD2. The CDR3 runs 18 residues. The V and J ends lost 4 bases and 0 bases, in that order; junction bases with no gene match: 9. Germline CDR1 and CDR2: SGDLS and YYNGEE. The DNA of the CDR3 is TGTGCCAGCAGCAGAGCACTAGCGGGAGCCAGCTCCTACAATGAGCAGTTCTTC. This encodes CASSRALAGASSYNEQFF.

V and J are TRBV5-1 and TRBJ2-4; 7 bases agree with TRBD1. The junction had 3 bases not matched to a gene; V was cut back by 0 bases and J by 6 bases. This CDR3 has 14 amino acids. Germline V gives CDR1 SGHRS, CDR2 YFSETQ. The CDR3 sequence: CASSLEQGRNIQYF. In DNA, the CDR3 is TGCGCCAGCAGCTTGGAACAGGGGAGAAACATTCAGTACTTC.

The CDR3 DNA follows: TGCGCCAGCAGCGCGGGACACCGGATAAGCGGGACTGAAGCTTTCTTT. Encoded protein: CASSAGHRISGTEAFF. This rearrangement joins TRBV5-1 to TRBJ1-1; weak D call: TRBD1 (6 bases). Germline CDR1 reads SGHRS; CDR2 reads YFSETQ. The germline V and J ends were trimmed by 4 bases and 5 bases, with 21 bases remaining between them. This CDR3 has 16 amino acids.

This clonotype was recorded at least ten times. The chain couples TRBV12-3 or TRBV12-4 to TRBJ2-1; a possible D gene is TRBD1 (5 bases). The CDR3 has 14 residues. Trimming left V 4 bases short and J 6 bases short, with 13 bases between. The chain's CDR3 is CASSSPREPNEQFF. The CDR3 region has the DNA TGTGCCAGCAGTTCCCCCAGGGAACCCAATGAGCAGTTCTTC.

Many counts were recorded for this clonotype. The chain couples TRBV5-6 to TRBJ2-7; D is possibly TRBD1 (6 bases). Germline CDR1 SGHDT, CDR2 YYEEEE. V was trimmed by 9 bases and J by 0 bases, leaving 13 bases between them. This CDR3 region has 13 residues. The CDR3 bases are TGTGCCACCACGGACAGAGGCTCCTACGAGCAGTACTTC. Amino acid sequence: CATTDRGSYEQYF.

The rearrangement joins TRBV7-3 to TRBJ2-1, with D possibly matching TRBD1 (5 bases). This CDR3 region has 15 residues. CDR1 SGHTA and CDR2 FQGTGA come from the germline V gene. V was clipped by 0 bases and J by 4 bases, with 10 bases between them. This chain's CDR3 is CASSLTQGPYNEQFF. CDR3 bases: TGTGCCAGCAGCTTAACTCAGGGCCCTTACAATGAGCAGTTCTTC.

This clonotype occurred a few times. This rearrangement joins TRBV25-1 to TRBJ2-1; TRBD2 matches at 12 bases. From germline, CDR1 is MGHDK and CDR2 SYGVNS. V was pared by 4 bases and J by 0 bases, with 10 bases of the junction left unmatched. The CDR3 runs to 19 residues. The CDR3 loop is CASSASLAGGQSSYNEQFF. In DNA, the CDR3 is TGTGCCAGCAGTGCATCGCTAGCGGGGGGGCAGAGCTCCTACAATGAGCAGTTCTTC.

This clonotype was seen repeatedly, ten times or more. The chain recombines TRBV18 with TRBJ2-2; D unclear. The CDR3 sequence is 12 residues long. Per germline, CDR1 KGHSH and CDR2 LQKENI. Trimming shortened V by 3 bases and J by 3 bases, and 2 bases separated the two germline ends. The CDR3 loop is CASSPDTGELFF. CDR3 coding DNA: TGTGCCAGCTCACCGGACACCGGGGAGCTGTTTTTT.